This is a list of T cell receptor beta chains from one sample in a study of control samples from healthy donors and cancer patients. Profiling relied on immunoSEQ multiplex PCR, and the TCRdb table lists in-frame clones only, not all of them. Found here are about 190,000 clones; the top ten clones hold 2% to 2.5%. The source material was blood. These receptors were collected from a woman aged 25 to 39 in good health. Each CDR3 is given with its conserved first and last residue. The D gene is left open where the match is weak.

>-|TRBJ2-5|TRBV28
TGTGCCAGCAGTCCTAGGGTTCGCCAAGAGACCCAGTACTTC
CASSPRVRQETQYF
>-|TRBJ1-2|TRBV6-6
TGTGCCAGCAGTTACCGAGGTCAGTCCTATGGCTACACCTTC
CASSYRGQSYGYTF
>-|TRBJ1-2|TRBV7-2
TGTGCCAGCAGCTTAGCATACAGATATGGCTACACCTTC
CASSLAYRYGYTF
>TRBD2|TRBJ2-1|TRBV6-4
TGTGCCAGCAGTGACTCAAGCGGGGGGGCCAATGAGCAGTTCTTC
CASSDSSGGANEQFF
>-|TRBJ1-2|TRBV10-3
TGTGCCATCAGTGGAGAAACAGGAGGCTATGGCTACACCTTC
CAISGETGGYGYTF
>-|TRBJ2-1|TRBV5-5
TGTGCCAGCAGCACACTGCAGGGAAGCGTGGGTGAGCAGTTCTTC
CASSTLQGSVGEQFF
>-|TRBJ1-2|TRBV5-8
TGTGCCAGCAGCCAATGGTCGAACTATGGCTACACCTTC
CASSQWSNYGYTF
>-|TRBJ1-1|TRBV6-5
TGTGCCAGCAGTTACAACTTTGCCACTGAAGCTTTCTTT
CASSYNFATEAFF
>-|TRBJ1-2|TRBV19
TGTGCCAGTAGTATAGATCCGCAGCATTTCTACTATGGCTACACCTTC
CASSIDPQHFYYGYTF
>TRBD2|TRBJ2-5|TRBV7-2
TGTGCCAGCAGCGCCGGACTAGGTCGCCAAGAGACCCAGTACTTC
CASSAGLGRQETQYF
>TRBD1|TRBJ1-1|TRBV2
TGTGCCAGCAGTACGGGACAGCAGAACACTGAAGCTTTCTTT
CASSTGQQNTEAFF
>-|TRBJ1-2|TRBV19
TGTGCCACCAAGAGAGGACAGTCGAACTATGGCTACACCTTC
CATKRGQSNYGYTF
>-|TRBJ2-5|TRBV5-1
TGCGCCAGCAGCTTGGAGGAGACCCAGTACTTC
CASSLEETQYF
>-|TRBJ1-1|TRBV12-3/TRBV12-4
TGTGCCAGCTCAAGGGGTGAGGTAGCTTTCTTT
CASSRGEVAFF
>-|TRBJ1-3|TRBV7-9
TGTGCCAGCAGCCCCCGCCTCGGCTCTGGAAACACCATATATTTT
CASSPRLGSGNTIYF
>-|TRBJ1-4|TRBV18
TGTGCCAGCTCATTAACCGGCGGATTTAATGAAAAACTGTTTTTT
CASSLTGGFNEKLFF
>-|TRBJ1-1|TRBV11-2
TGTGCCAGCAGCTCACGTGCCTGGGGAGGAACTGAAGCTTTCTTT
CASSSRAWGGTEAFF
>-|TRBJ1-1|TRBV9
TGTGCCAGCAGCGTAGGAGGGGGGTCAGGAAGAGCTTTCTTT
CASSVGGGSGRAFF
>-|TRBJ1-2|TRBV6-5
TGTGCCAGCAGTTACAACAGGGCCCTCTACACCTTC
CASSYNRALYTF
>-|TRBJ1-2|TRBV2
TGTGCCAGCAGTGAAGGTTTTCCGGGAAGGGGTAAGGATGGCTACACCTTC
CASSEGFPGRGKDGYTF
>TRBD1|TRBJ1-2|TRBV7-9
TGTGCCAGCAGCCTGGACAGGGGCAACGGCTACACCTTC
CASSLDRGNGYTF
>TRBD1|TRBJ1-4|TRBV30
TGTGCCTGGAGTGGGCAGGGGGCGCGGGAAAAACTGTTTTTT
CAWSGQGAREKLFF
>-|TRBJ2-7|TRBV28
TGTGCCAGCAGTTTAATAAGGGGCAGGGTCTACGAGCAGTACTTC
CASSLIRGRVYEQYF
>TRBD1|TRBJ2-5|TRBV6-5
TGTGCCAGCAGTCTCGACAGGGGGCGTAAGACCCAGTACTTC
CASSLDRGRKTQYF
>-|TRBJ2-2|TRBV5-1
TGCGCCAGCAGCTCGGGACAGAACACCGGGGAGCTGTTTTTT
CASSSGQNTGELFF
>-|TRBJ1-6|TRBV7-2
TGTGCCAGCAGCCAGGGAACAGAGGCCCCACCCCTCCACTTT
CASSQGTEAPPLHF
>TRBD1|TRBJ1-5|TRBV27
TGTGCCAGCAGTCCAACAGGGGGCGCCGATCAGCCCCAGCATTTT
CASSPTGGADQPQHF
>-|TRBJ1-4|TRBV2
TGTGCCAGCAGCCCGACAGGAACTAATGAAAAACTGTTTTTT
CASSPTGTNEKLFF
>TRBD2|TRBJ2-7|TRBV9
TGTGCCAGCAGCCTACACCGGGGGGACTCCTACGAGCAGTACTTC
CASSLHRGDSYEQYF
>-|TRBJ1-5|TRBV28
TGTGCCAGCAGTTTACTCTCGGTTCCAGTCAGTAATCAGCCCCAGCATTTT
CASSLLSVPVSNQPQHF
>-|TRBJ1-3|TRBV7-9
TGTGCCAGCAGCAGATGGACTACCGGCTCTGGAAACACCATATATTTT
CASSRWTTGSGNTIYF
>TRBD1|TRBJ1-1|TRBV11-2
TGTGCCAGCAGCTTAGTAGGACAGGCCCGTGAAGCTTTCTTT
CASSLVGQAREAFF
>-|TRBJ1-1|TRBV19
TGTGCCAGTAGTATAGGAGGGCGGGGGGCTTTCTTT
CASSIGGRGAFF
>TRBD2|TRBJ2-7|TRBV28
TGTGCCAGCAGCCAGCGGGGGGTGCCGCCCTACGAGCAGTACTTC
CASSQRGVPPYEQYF
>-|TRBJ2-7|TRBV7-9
TGTGCCAGCAGCTCCCCGACAGGAGTCAAGAGGAAAGAGCAGTACTTC
CASSSPTGVKRKEQYF
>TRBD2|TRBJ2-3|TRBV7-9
TGTGCCAGCAGACGAACTAGCGGGGGGACTAGCACAGATACGCAGTATTTT
CASRRTSGGTSTDTQYF
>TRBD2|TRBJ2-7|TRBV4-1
TGCGCCAGCAGCCACACCGGGACTAGCGGTTACGAGCAGTACTTC
CASSHTGTSGYEQYF
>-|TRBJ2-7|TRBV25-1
TGTGCCAGCAGTGATCTACAGGGCTACGAGCAGTACTTC
CASSDLQGYEQYF
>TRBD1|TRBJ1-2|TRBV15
TGTGCCACCAGCAGGAGGGACAGGGGAGAATGGGGCTACACCTTC
CATSRRDRGEWGYTF
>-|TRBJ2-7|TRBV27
TGTGCCAGCAGTTTATCAGGGTACGAGCAGTACTTC
CASSLSGYEQYF
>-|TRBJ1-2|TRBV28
TGTGCCAGCAGTTTATTTTTGGAGGGCTCAGCGGGCGGCTACACCTTC
CASSLFLEGSAGGYTF
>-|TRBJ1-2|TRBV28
TGTGCCAGCAGTTTCAGGGGTTCTTATGGCTACACCTTC
CASSFRGSYGYTF
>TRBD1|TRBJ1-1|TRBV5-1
TGCGCCAGCAGTCGTAGGGGGCGGGGGACCACAAAGGGGGCTTTCTTT
CASSRRGRGTTKGAFF
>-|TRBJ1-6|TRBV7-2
TGTGCCAGCAGTATCACCCCGACAGGCTCCAATTCACCCCTCCACTTT
CASSITPTGSNSPLHF
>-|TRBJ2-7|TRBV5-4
TGTGCCAGCAGTACTACGGGGGGCGCTTACGAGCAGTACTTC
CASSTTGGAYEQYF
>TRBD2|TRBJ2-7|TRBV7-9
TGTGCCAGCAGCTTCCAAACTAGCGGGGCGGGACTAAGGCAGTACTTC
CASSFQTSGAGLRQYF
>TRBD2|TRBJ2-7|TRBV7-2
TGTGCCAGCAGCATAGCGGGGGGGCGTTACGAGCAGTACTTC
CASSIAGGRYEQYF
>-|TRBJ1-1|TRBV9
TGTGCCAGCAGCGTAGAGGGCAGGCTGAACACTGAAGCTTTCTTT
CASSVEGRLNTEAFF
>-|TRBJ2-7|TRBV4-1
TGCGCCAGCAGCCGAGGGGGGAGGTCCTACGAGCAGTACTTC
CASSRGGRSYEQYF